The rows below give T cell receptor beta chains drawn from one sample of a study of breast tumors, draining lymph nodes, adjacent tissues. TCRdb processed the multiplex PCR reads anew with MiXCR; each CDR3 protein has one entry. This sample has some 21,000 distinct CDR3 sequences, with about 38% found just once. The source material was breast tumor tissue. The receptors were sampled from a female donor with breast cancer. Some clones in this sample may be carry-over from other donors' samples. Each CDR3 is given with its conserved first and last residue.

J gene	V gene	CDR3 protein
TRBJ2-1	TRBV11-2	CASSPQLARLSNEQFF
TRBJ2-2	TRBV12-3/TRBV12-4	CASSSLETGELFF
TRBJ1-3	TRBV5-1	CASSLNSGSGNTIYF
TRBJ1-2	TRBV6-5	CASSTQGGSNYGYTF
TRBJ2-2	TRBV11-2	CASSLLGTGELFF
TRBJ2-2	TRBV19	CASSMPRGSTGELFF
TRBJ2-1	TRBV7-6	CASSLGLYNEQFF
TRBJ2-7	TRBV20-1	CSASMRTYEQYF
TRBJ2-7	TRBV7-2	CASSEGQIHEQYF
TRBJ1-4	TRBV5-1	CASSLARGQGEKLFF
TRBJ2-3	TRBV24-1	CATSDPGQYTDTQYF
TRBJ2-7	TRBV11-3	CASSRDSEQYF
TRBJ2-1	TRBV19	CASMGPWNEQFF
TRBJ1-6	TRBV5-1	CASSSPPPRASLLHF
TRBJ1-1	TRBV5-1	CASSGTLQGTEAFF
TRBJ2-7	TRBV2	CASRVLAGGGEQYF
TRBJ2-7	TRBV5-5	CASSPGQANYEQYF
TRBJ2-3	TRBV19	CASSRTASTDTQYF
TRBJ2-5	TRBV6-1	CASRQTGVQETQYF
TRBJ2-5	TRBV6-5	CASRGPETQYF
TRBJ2-5	TRBV20-1	CSARDRDRGSQETQYF
TRBJ2-3	TRBV9	CASSVSEDTQYF
TRBJ2-4	TRBV2	CASRRGGRAWAKNIQYF
TRBJ2-2	TRBV5-1	CASSLQGSGELFF
TRBJ2-2	TRBV4-2	CASSQAGELFF
TRBJ1-3	TRBV7-3	CASSLMGPGTGGNPIYF
TRBJ1-2	TRBV9	CASSVLGDGYTF
TRBJ1-4	TRBV5-1	CASSSGGGDEKLFF
TRBJ2-3	TRBV5-4	CASSFADTQYF
TRBJ2-4	TRBV29-1	CSVDGGVGIQYF
TRBJ1-5	TRBV20-1	CSAPRGTSNQPQHF
TRBJ2-7	TRBV5-6	CASSLDSLYEQYF
TRBJ1-5	TRBV12-3/TRBV12-4	CASSRGGAGQPQHF
TRBJ2-6	TRBV6-1	CAVATGDSGANVLTF
TRBJ2-7	TRBV10-3	CAISEGGQADSYEQYF
TRBJ2-3	TRBV29-1	CSVGLSYNTQYF
TRBJ1-6	TRBV3-1	CASSQGLGANSPLHF
TRBJ1-5	TRBV10-2	CASSARQGFDQPQHF
TRBJ2-1	TRBV9	CASSVNTGYNEQSF
TRBJ1-4	TRBV9	CASSATDRPNEKLFF
TRBJ2-3	TRBV11-2	CASSLGSGGHTDTQYF
TRBJ1-2	TRBV7-9	CASSGDRGRGYGYTF
TRBJ2-7	TRBV11-2	CASSSGAAAYEQYF
TRBJ2-5	TRBV12-3/TRBV12-4	CASSLGAGVQETQYF
TRBJ1-4	TRBV18	CASSPPGQGTTNEKLFF
TRBJ1-2	TRBV7-2	CASSRDRGTYGYTF
TRBJ2-7	TRBV27	CASSWTGGMTYEQYF
TRBJ2-1	TRBV7-2	CASSAGLAGIGWSQFF
TRBJ1-6	TRBV19	CASSILTLGSPLHF
TRBJ1-2	TRBV5-1	CASSLGSSRYYGYTF
TRBJ2-3	TRBV7-9	CASSYPGLALTDTQYF